The clone carrying this T cell receptor (beta chain) came up a few times. Antigen: not known. This specimen belongs to a study of T cells after yellow fever vaccination. About the study: For low cell numbers, libraries were made with SMART-Seq v4 Ultra Low Input.

Study-wide results and limits: Clonotype sharing between CD4 and CD8 compartments was small. Peak timing came faster in the weaker secondary response, day 5 versus 15.

As TCR cDNA was made by 5'RACE template switching, a universal primer site and UMIs were added. One entry per CDR3 protein results from TCRdb running MiXCR on the 5' RACE reads. The repertoire holds roughly 260,000 distinct CDR3 sequences, 10% to 15% seen once, with around 0.55% in the top ten. The V end was cut by 5 bases, the J end by 2 bases, with 9 bases between. CDR3 size: 13 residues. Germline values: CDR1 LNHDA, CDR2 SQIVND (reference sequence). The specimen comprised CD4+ T cells sorted from PBMCs, sampled 45 days after the yellow fever booster vaccination. The origin of this receptor is a man aged 25 to 45 who received the YFV17D yellow fever vaccine. The chain uses TRBV19 and TRBJ2-5, with D unresolved. DNA for the CDR3: TGTGCCAGTAGTCTTACTGTTCAAGAGACCCAGTACTTC. Protein product: CASSLTVQETQYF.